This TCR beta chain was observed in a study of shared clonotypes between healthy human individuals. An assay was performed, and its level was deep. Some clones are missing from TCRdb's copy, which holds only in-frame ones; the method was immunoSEQ multiplex PCR. The data show over 2 million clones, 95% seen once. Notes on the study in general: Naive CD4 clonotype sharing across a few donors was 4% to 5%.

About this clone itself: What it binds is not known.

The CDR3 has 15 amino acids. Trimming pared 2 bases from V and 0 bases from J, leaving 9 bases between. Germline V CDR1 and CDR2: MNHNS, SASEGT. Memory CD4+ cells were the fraction left after CD45RA+ naive selection. The genes are TRBV6-1 and TRBJ2-3, with D unresolved. This TCR derives from a man aged 18 to 29 in good health. Sequences were obtained from naive CD4+ T cells sorted from blood. Described subset: CD45RA+ positively selected. The CDR3 sequence is CASSEIPTSTDTQYF. The CDR3 nucleotides are TGTGCCAGCAGTGAAATACCAACTAGCACAGATACGCAGTATTTT.